This passage covers 23 T cell receptor beta chains from one sample sequenced in a study (dated by TCRdb to between 2014 and 2017). Receptors were amplified or captured by 5' RACE. The sequencer listed for this sample is Illumina MiSeq. TCRdb took the public reads, trimmed them with fastp at Q25, ran MiXCR for clone calling and kept in-frame beta chains. For every CDR3 protein sequence, its rows merge into one entry that carries the most common genes and DNA. The sample has roughly 64,000 distinct CDR3 sequences on record, approximately 22% of them singletons. Of the sample, under 3.5% is held by the ten largest clones. The sequencing input was memory CD4+ T cells sorted from a lymph node. In light of the paper, this sample's cell subset or site label describes: memory CD4+ T cells, CD4+CD45RO+CD25-. The receptors stem from a female donor with breast cancer.

For this clonotype: A read error may account for a junction end that differs from germline. This chain uses TRBV5-5 with TRBJ2-5; TRBD1 is a possible D gene (7 bases). The length of the CDR3 is 13 residues. Germline loops: CDR1 SGHKS, CDR2 YYEKEE (reference sequence). CDR3 region: CASSFRGEETQYF. The CDR3 DNA sequence: TGCGCCAGCAGCTTCAGGGGGGAGGAGACCCAGTACTTC.

This clonotype appeared a few times. The rearrangement uses TRBV27 and TRBJ1-6; maybe TRBD1 (5 bases). Germline-derived CDR1 and CDR2 are MNHEY and SMNVEV (reference sequence). The CDR3 contains 12 residues. V lost 8 bases to trimming and J lost 7 bases, with 9 bases between them. CDR3: CASGTVNSPLHF. CDR3 DNA: TGTGCCAGCGGGACGGTAAATTCACCCCTCCACTTT.

V usage is TRBV12-3 or TRBV12-4 and J usage is TRBJ2-5; no firm D call. The V gene lost 5 bases and the J gene lost 3 bases, with 13 bases spanning the gap. CDR3 size: 14 residues. CDR3 loop: CASSPLGSKETQYF. The CDR3 nucleotides are TGTGCCAGCAGTCCTCTTGGATCTAAAGAGACCCAGTACTTC.

V and J are TRBV6-6 and TRBJ1-5; weak D call: TRBD1 (6 bases). CDR3 size: 13 residues. Between the trimmed V and J ends, which lost 6 bases and 6 bases, there was a span of 12 bases. The germline gives CDR1 MNHNY, CDR2 SVGAGI (reference sequence). The CDR3 sequence is CASRKDRSQPQHF. The DNA for the CDR3 is TGTGCCAGCAGAAAAGACAGGAGTCAGCCCCAGCATTTT.

A few counts support this clonotype. The rearrangement uses TRBV7-2 and TRBJ2-1, with D hard to call. The germline V and J ends were trimmed by 5 bases and 0 bases, with 5 bases remaining between them. Germline assignment: CDR1 SGHTA and CDR2 FQGNSA. The CDR3 runs 13 residues. This chain's CDR3 is CASSDNSYNEQFF. CDR3 coding DNA: TGTGCCAGCAGCGACAACTCCTACAATGAGCAGTTCTTC.

This clonotype was recorded at least ten times. This chain uses TRBV6-5 with TRBJ1-6, with D unclear. CDR3 length: 14 amino acids. V was clipped by 4 bases and J by 7 bases, with 11 bases between them. Germline CDR1 reads MNHEY; CDR2 reads SVGAGI. The CDR3 sequence: CASSFHEENSPLHF. In DNA form, the CDR3 reads TGTGCCAGCAGTTTTCACGAGGAGAATTCACCCCTCCACTTT.

This clonotype came up many times. This chain links TRBV7-2 with TRBJ1-2; possible D gene TRBD1, 6 bases. V lost 1 base to trimming and J lost 2 bases, with 11 bases between them. The CDR3 contains 15 residues. Germline CDR1 and CDR2: SGHTA and FQGNSA. CDR3 loop: CASSLVRGQNYGYTF. CDR3 DNA sequence: TGTGCCAGCAGCTTAGTCAGAGGACAGAACTATGGCTACACCTTC.

The rearrangement links TRBV7-3 to TRBJ2-5; unclear D gene. The V gene's germline CDR1 is SGHTA and CDR2 FQGTGA. The CDR3 extends over 15 amino acids. V was cut by 6 bases and J by 3 bases, with 17 bases left in between. Here the CDR3 reads CASSTVGRSKETQYF. In DNA, the CDR3 is TGTGCCAGCAGTACAGTGGGCCGATCAAAAGAGACCCAGTACTTC. Full variable domain (missing parts from reference TRBV7-3 and TRBJ2-5): GAGVSQTPSNKVTEKGKYVELRCDPISGHTALYWYRQSLGQGPEFLIYFQGTGAADDSGLPNDRFFAVRPEGSVSTLKIQRTERGDSAVYLCASSTVGRSKETQYFGPGTRLLVL.

The J gene is TRBJ1-2, the V gene TRBV7-9, with TRBD1 matching 8 bases. Germline CDR1 is SEHNR and CDR2 is FQNEAQ (reference sequence). The CDR3 loop spans 17 amino acids. Germline trimming cut 5 bases from V and 1 base from J; bases unmatched to any gene: 12. Here the CDR3 reads CASSAPGQAKINYGYTF. As DNA, the CDR3 is TGTGCCAGCAGCGCCCCGGGACAGGCGAAGATTAACTATGGCTACACCTTC. Supplemented by reference TRBV7-9 and TRBJ1-2, the full variable domain reads DTGVSQNPRHKITKRGQNVTFRCDPISEHNRLYWYRQTLGQGPEFLTYFQNEAQLEKSRLLSDRFSAERPKGSFSTLEIQRTEQGDSAMYLCASSAPGQAKINYGYTFGSGTRLTVV.

This clonotype was seen a few times. The chain couples TRBV7-2 to TRBJ2-6; 7 positions match TRBD1. In germline, CDR1 is SGHTA, CDR2 FQGNSA. V lost 5 bases to trimming and J lost 3 bases; unmatched junction nucleotides: 1. The CDR3 is 14 residues long. For the CDR3, the DNA is TGTGCCAGCAGCCGGGACAGTGGGGCCAACGTCCTGACTTTC. This codes for CASSRDSGANVLTF.

There are many counts of this clonotype. The CDR3 DNA sequence: TGTGCCAGCAGAGATCGGACCGCCGCGCTTGGCTACACCTTC. Translated: CASRDRTAALGYTF. This sequence joins TRBV6-5 and TRBJ1-2; D gene ambiguous. This CDR3 is 14 amino acids long. Trimming shortened V by 6 bases and J by 7 bases, and 18 bases separated the two germline ends. Per germline, CDR1 MNHEY and CDR2 SVGAGI.

This clonotype was counted a few times. The chain employs TRBV7-8 and TRBJ1-6, with no clear D. The CDR3 has 13 residues. V shed 5 bases and J shed 8 bases, with 10 bases lying between them. In germline, CDR1 is SGHVS, CDR2 FQNEAQ. The CDR3 here is CASSRRDDSPLHF. For the CDR3, the DNA is TGTGCCAGCAGCCGACGGGATGATTCACCCCTCCACTTT.

This clonotype was observed many times. As DNA, the CDR3 is TGTGCCAGCAGCCAGGACAGGTACCAAGAGACCCAGTACTTC. Residues: CASSQDRYQETQYF. V and J are TRBV7-3 and TRBJ2-5; TRBD1 aligns across 7 bases. Germline assignment: CDR1 SGHTA and CDR2 FQGTGA. J gave up 0 bases and V 5 bases, and 3 bases lay outside the gene matches. CDR3 length equals 14 residues.

This clonotype appeared a single time. The V and J genes are TRBV6-2 or TRBV6-3 and TRBJ1-5; unclear D gene. Germline assignment: CDR1 MNHEY and CDR2 SVGEGT. Trimming took 6 bases from V and 5 from J, leaving 14 bases between them. This CDR3 contains 14 residues. The CDR3 region has the DNA TGTGCCAGCAGCACAACCGGGCCCCATCAGCCCCAGCATTTT. This encodes CASSTTGPHQPQHF.

This clonotype occurred many times. The V gene is TRBV7-8, the J gene TRBJ1-1, with 8 bases identical to TRBD1. The germline gives CDR1 SGHVS, CDR2 FQNEAQ. The CDR3 is 15 residues long. J lost 5 bases, V lost 2 bases, and 7 bases had no gene match. The CDR3 DNA follows: TGTGCCAGCAGCTTAAGTTGGGACAGGAGGACTGAAGCTTTCTTT. As protein: CASSLSWDRRTEAFF.

In its sample, this clonotype was seen a few times. CDR3 sequence (DNA): TGTGCCAGCAGTTCGGCCCCTAGCTCCTACAATGAGCAGTTCTTC. Its translation is CASSSAPSSYNEQFF. The rearrangement uses TRBV12-3 or TRBV12-4 and TRBJ2-1; D uncertain. There are 15 residues in the CDR3. With 4 bases removed from V and 0 bases from J, the gap between germline ends came to 10 bases.

This clonotype was counted between two and nine times. The V call is TRBV7-2, the J call TRBJ2-1; 9 bases fit TRBD2. V was clipped by 4 bases and J by 7 bases; unmatched bases: 8. The CDR3 is 15 amino acids. From germline, CDR1 is SGHTA and CDR2 FQGNSA. The CDR3 nucleotides are TGTGCCAGCAGCTCCCAGCGGGAGGTCCGGAATGAGCAGTTCTTC. Translation gives CASSSQREVRNEQFF.

This clonotype was observed at least ten times. The J gene is TRBJ1-2, the V gene TRBV6-5; a weak D match, TRBD1 (5 bases). Trimming pared 5 bases from V and 7 bases from J, leaving 14 bases between. CDR1 MNHEY and CDR2 SVGAGI come from the germline V gene. The CDR3 extends over 13 amino acids. The CDR3 region has the DNA TGTGCCAGCAGTGCATCGTGGCAGGGTGGCTACACCTTC. The encoded protein is CASSASWQGGYTF.

This rearrangement joins TRBV5-6 to TRBJ2-6; 7 bases match TRBD1. With 4 bases clipped from V and 1 base from J, the junction kept 8 bases outside the gene matches. Germline CDR1 and CDR2: SGHDT and YYEEEE. This CDR3 has 17 amino acids. The CDR3 region is CASSKQGFDSGANVLTF. In DNA, the CDR3 is TGTGCCAGCAGCAAACAGGGGTTCGATTCTGGGGCCAACGTCCTGACTTTC.

This sequence joins TRBV5-6 and TRBJ2-7; 14 positions agree with TRBD2. CDR1 is SGHDT, CDR2 YYEEEE, per germline. The CDR3 has 15 amino acids. J lost 5 bases, V lost 3 bases, and 4 bases had no gene match. The DNA of the CDR3 is TGTGCCAGCAGCTCGGGACTAGCGGGGGCCAACGAGCAGTACTTC. Translation gives CASSSGLAGANEQYF. The full variable domain, its missing parts supplied by reference TRBV5-6 and TRBJ2-7, is DAGVTQSPTHLIKTRGQQVTLRCSPKSGHDTVSWYQQALGQGPQFIFQYYEEEERQRGNFPDRFSGHQFPNYSSELNVNALLLGDSALYLCASSSGLAGANEQYFGPGTRLTVT.

The chain joins TRBV24-1 to TRBJ1-1, with D possibly being TRBD1 (5 bases). Trimming pared 5 bases from V and 1 base from J, leaving 10 bases between. Germline-derived CDR1 and CDR2 are KGHDR and SFDVKD. The CDR3 runs to 14 residues. This CDR3 is CATSGDGRNTEAFF. The CDR3 region has the DNA TGTGCCACCAGTGGGGACGGTCGGAACACTGAAGCTTTCTTT.

Of note for this clonotype: One end of the junction varies from germline; a read error may be responsible. The V call is TRBV4-3, the J call TRBJ2-2; 7 bases fit TRBD2. CDR1 is LGHNA and CDR2 is YSLEER in the germline V gene. The CDR3 loop spans 15 amino acids. The CDR3 DNA reads as TGCGCCAGCAGCCAAGTGGGAGGGTTGACCGAGGAGCTGTTTTTT. Its translation: CASSQVGGLTEELFF.

V usage is TRBV7-9 and J usage is TRBJ1-6; possibly TRBD1 for D (6 bases). There are 13 residues in the CDR3. V lost 3 bases, J lost 14 bases, and 14 bases lay in between. Germline assignment: CDR1 SEHNR and CDR2 FQNEAQ (reference sequence). DNA for the CDR3: TGTGCCAGCAGCTTCGGGGGCCTCCAGGCCCTCCACTTT. Protein sequence: CASSFGGLQALHF.